The text below deals with one T cell receptor (beta chain). This entry comes from a study of cytomegalovirus exposure and HLA in healthy donors. PCR amplification relied on 60 Vbeta primers (plus 13 Jbeta primers). As handled by the study authors: Among the unique TCR beta chains that a later analysis counted, about 85 million in all, 9.5 million to 11 million were shared. Assay used: immunoSEQ multiplex PCR; TCRdb lists only in-frame clones, some missing. Clone size and the V and J calls come from that table; the DNA yielded D and trimming. Of 210,000 or so clones listed, about 85% were seen once; the top ten hold 0.2% to 0.25%. Germline V CDR1 and CDR2: SGHRS, YFSETQ. This CDR3 has 16 amino acids. V was cut by 0 bases and J by 9 bases, with 16 bases left in between.

The specimen sequenced was PBMCs. This TCR came from a girl aged 2-10 years in good health and CMV-seronegative. V and J are TRBV5-1 and TRBJ1-6; maybe TRBD1 (6 bases). The CDR3 nucleotides are TGCGCCAGCAGCTTGGTTCTCGGGGGGGGCGGTTCACCCCTCCACTTT. The encoded protein is CASSLVLGGGGSPLHF.